What follows describes a single T cell receptor beta chain. The antigen remains unidentified. This sample was taken from a study of cytomegalovirus exposure and HLA in healthy donors. Broader study findings: Testing in vitro showed three CMV-associated chains specific for CMV antigens.

The V gene's germline CDR1 is MGHRA and CDR2 YSYEKL. The V gene lost 0 bases and the J gene lost 3 bases, with 11 bases spanning the gap. The CDR3 has 16 residues. The PCR had 60 Vbeta and 13 Jbeta primers. Libraries were prepared by immunoSEQ multiplex PCR; TCRdb keeps only in-frame clonotypes and omits some of them. The profile shows some 110,000 clones, 65% to 75% of them singletons. The genes are TRBV4-1 and TRBJ1-4; D not certain. The source material was PBMCs. The clonotype was recovered from a man between 25 and 39 years old in good health and CMV-seropositive. CDR3: CASSQDVAAANEKLFF. CDR3 nucleotide sequence: TGCGCCAGCAGCCAAGACGTGGCAGCGGCTAATGAAAAACTGTTTTTT.